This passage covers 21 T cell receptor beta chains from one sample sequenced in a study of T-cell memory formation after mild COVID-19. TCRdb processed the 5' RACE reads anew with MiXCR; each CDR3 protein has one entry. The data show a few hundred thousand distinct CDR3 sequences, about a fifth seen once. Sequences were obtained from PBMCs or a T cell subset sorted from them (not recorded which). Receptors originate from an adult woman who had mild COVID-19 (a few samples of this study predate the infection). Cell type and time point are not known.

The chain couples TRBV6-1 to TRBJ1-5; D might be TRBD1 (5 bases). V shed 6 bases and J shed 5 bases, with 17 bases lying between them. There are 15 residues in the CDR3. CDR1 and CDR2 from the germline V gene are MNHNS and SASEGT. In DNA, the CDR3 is TGTGCCAGCAGGGGGCGGGCAGGCCCCCATCAGCCCCAGCATTTT. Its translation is CASRGRAGPHQPQHF.

For the CDR3, the DNA is TGTGCCTGGAGGGATACAGGCTCCGGCTACACCTTC. It is translated as CAWRDTGSGYTF. The chain couples TRBV30 to TRBJ1-2; D possibly corresponds to TRBD1 (5 bases). V was shortened by 3 bases and J by 8 bases, with 13 bases between the two germline ends. This CDR3 is 12 amino acids long. CDR1 and CDR2 from the germline V gene are GTSNPN and SVGIG (reference sequence).

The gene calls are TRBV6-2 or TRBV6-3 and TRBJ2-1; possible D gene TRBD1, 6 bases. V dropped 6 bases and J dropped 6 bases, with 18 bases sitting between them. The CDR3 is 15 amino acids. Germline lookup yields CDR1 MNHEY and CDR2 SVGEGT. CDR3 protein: CASRSTGRRGNEQFF. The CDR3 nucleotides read TGTGCCAGCAGATCCACCGGACGCAGGGGCAATGAGCAGTTCTTC.

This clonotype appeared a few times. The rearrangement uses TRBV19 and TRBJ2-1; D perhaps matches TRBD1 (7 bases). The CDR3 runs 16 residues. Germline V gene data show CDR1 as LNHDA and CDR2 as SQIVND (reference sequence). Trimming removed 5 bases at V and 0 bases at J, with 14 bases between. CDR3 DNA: TGTGCCAGTAGTCAATGGAGGGACAGCTCCTACAATGAGCAGTTCTTC. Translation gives CASSQWRDSSYNEQFF.

CDR3 sequence: CASSSSGGLETQYF. The CDR3 region has the DNA TGTGCCAGCAGTTCCAGCGGGGGGTTGGAGACCCAGTACTTC. The chain joins TRBV27 to TRBJ2-5, with 9 bases that match TRBD2. Germline V gene sequence: CDR1 MNHEY, CDR2 SMNVEV (reference sequence). Trimming removed 4 bases from V and 5 bases from J; junction bases left unmatched: 5. The CDR3 extends over 14 amino acids.

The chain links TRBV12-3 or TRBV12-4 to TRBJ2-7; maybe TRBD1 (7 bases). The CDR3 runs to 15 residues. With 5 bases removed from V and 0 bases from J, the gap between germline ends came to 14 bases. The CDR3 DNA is TGTGCCAGCAGTGCGCAGGGGGGCTTCTCCTACGAGCAGTACTTC. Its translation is CASSAQGGFSYEQYF.

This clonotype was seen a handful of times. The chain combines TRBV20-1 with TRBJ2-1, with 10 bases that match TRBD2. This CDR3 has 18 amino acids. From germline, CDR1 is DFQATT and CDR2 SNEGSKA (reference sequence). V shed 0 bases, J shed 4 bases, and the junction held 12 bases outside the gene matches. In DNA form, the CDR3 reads TGCAGTGCTAGAGATCTCGACGGGGCTAGCGGGGGATACAATGAGCAGTTCTTC. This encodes CSARDLDGASGGYNEQFF.

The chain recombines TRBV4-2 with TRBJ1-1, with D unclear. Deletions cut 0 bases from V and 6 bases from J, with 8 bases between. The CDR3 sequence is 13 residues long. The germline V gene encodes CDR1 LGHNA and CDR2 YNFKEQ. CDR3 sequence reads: CASSQDPGAEAFF. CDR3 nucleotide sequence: TGTGCCAGCAGCCAAGATCCCGGGGCTGAAGCTTTCTTT.

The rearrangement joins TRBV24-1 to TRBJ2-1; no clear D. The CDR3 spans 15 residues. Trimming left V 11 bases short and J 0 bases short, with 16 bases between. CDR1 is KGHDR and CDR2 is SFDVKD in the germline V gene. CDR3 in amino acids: CARLPVMSSYNEQFF. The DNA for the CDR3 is TGTGCCAGGCTACCAGTTATGAGCTCCTACAATGAGCAGTTCTTC.

The CDR3 spells CASSLTTVHNEQFF. The DNA for the CDR3 is TGTGCCAGCTCGCTCACGACAGTACACAATGAGCAGTTCTTC. The chain joins TRBV18 to TRBJ2-1; tentative D call: TRBD1 (5 bases). CDR3 size: 14 residues. Germline V CDR1 and CDR2: KGHSH, LQKENI. The germline V and J ends were trimmed by 6 bases and 5 bases, with 14 bases remaining between them.

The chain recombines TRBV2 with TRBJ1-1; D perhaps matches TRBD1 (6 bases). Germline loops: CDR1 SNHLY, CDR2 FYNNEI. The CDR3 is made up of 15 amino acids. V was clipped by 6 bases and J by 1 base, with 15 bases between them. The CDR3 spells CASRIDRTPNTEAFF. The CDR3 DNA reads TGTGCCAGCAGAATAGACAGGACACCGAACACTGAAGCTTTCTTT.

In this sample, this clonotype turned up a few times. The CDR3 DNA reads as TGTGCCAGCAGCTTGCTGGACTGGGTCGGCACTGAAGCTTTCTTT. Translated: CASSLLDWVGTEAFF. This chain connects TRBV7-9 to TRBJ1-1, with D unclear. Germline V gene lookup returns CDR1 SEHNR and CDR2 FQNEAQ (reference sequence). This CDR3 has 15 amino acids. Trimming shortened V by 3 bases and J by 4 bases, and 15 bases separated the two germline ends.

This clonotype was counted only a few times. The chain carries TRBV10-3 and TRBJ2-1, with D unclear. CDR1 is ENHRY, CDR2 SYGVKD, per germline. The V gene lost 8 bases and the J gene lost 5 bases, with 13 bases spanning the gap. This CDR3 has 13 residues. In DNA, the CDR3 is TGTGCCATCGGTGGGGATTCGAACAATGAGCAGTTCTTC. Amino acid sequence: CAIGGDSNNEQFF.

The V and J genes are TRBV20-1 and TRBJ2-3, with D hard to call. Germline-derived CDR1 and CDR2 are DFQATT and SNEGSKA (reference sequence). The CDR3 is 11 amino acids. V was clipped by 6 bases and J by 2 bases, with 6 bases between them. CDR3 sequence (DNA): TGCAGTGCGAGGACCACAGATACGCAGTATTTT. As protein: CSARTTDTQYF.

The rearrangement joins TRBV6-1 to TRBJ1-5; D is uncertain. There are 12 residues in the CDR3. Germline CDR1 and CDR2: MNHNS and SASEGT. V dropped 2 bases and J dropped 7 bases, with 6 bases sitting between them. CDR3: CASSEIPQPQHF. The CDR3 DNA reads TGTGCCAGCAGTGAAATCCCCCAGCCCCAGCATTTT.

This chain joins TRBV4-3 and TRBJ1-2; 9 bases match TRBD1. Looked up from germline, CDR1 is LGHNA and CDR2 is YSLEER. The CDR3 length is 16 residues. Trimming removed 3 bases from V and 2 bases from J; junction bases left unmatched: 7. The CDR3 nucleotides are TGCGCCAGCAGCCAGGGCGGGACAGGGTGGAACTATGGCTACACCTTC. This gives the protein CASSQGGTGWNYGYTF.

For the CDR3, the DNA is TGTGCCAGCAGTTACGGGACAGGGGGCGGCTACACCTTC. Its translation: CASSYGTGGGYTF. The chain links TRBV6-5 to TRBJ1-2; TRBD1 matches 12 bases. Trimming removed 2 bases from V and 8 bases from J; junction bases left unmatched: 0. Germline V lookup: CDR1 MNHEY, CDR2 SVGAGI. This CDR3 has 13 residues.

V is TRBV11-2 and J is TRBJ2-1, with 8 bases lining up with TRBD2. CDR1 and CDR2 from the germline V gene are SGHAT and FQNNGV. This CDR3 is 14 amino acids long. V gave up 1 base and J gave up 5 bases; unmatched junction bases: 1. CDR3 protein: CASSLAAGDNEQFF. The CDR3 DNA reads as TGTGCCAGCAGCTTAGCAGCGGGGGACAATGAGCAGTTCTTC.

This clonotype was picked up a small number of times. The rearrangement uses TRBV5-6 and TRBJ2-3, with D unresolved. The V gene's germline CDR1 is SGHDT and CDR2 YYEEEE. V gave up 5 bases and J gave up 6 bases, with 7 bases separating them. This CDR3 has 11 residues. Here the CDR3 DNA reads TGTGCCAGCAGGTTCTTGGATACGCAGTATTTT. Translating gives CASRFLDTQYF.

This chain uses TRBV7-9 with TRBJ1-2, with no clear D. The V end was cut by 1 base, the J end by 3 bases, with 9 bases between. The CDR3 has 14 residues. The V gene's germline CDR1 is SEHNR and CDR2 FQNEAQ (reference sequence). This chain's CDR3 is CASSLDAMDYGYTF. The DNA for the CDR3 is TGTGCCAGCAGCTTAGATGCGATGGACTATGGCTACACCTTC.

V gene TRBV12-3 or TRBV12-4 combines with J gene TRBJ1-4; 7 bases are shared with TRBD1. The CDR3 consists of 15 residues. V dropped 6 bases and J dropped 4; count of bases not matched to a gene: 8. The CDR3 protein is CASSYRGQDNEKLFF. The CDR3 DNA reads TGTGCCAGCAGCTACAGGGGCCAGGATAATGAAAAACTGTTTTTT.